This entry lists 26 T cell receptor beta chains sequenced from one sample in a study. TCRdb re-called the 5' RACE reads through MiXCR, storing one row per CDR3 protein. The sample includes over 55,000 distinct CDR3 sequences, around 30% of them seen just once. The specimen sequenced was tumor-infiltrating naive CD4+ T cells sorted from the breast tumor. Subset specified: naive CD4+ T cells, CD4+CD45RA+CD25-. The receptors stem from a female donor with breast cancer.

This sequence joins TRBV5-1 and TRBJ2-1; D is ambiguous. CDR3 length equals 14 residues. Between the trimmed V and J ends, which lost 4 bases and 4 bases, there was a span of 12 bases. Germline lookup yields CDR1 SGHRS and CDR2 YFSETQ. CDR3 sequence reads: CASSPSLLYNEQFF. In nucleotides, the CDR3 is TGCGCCAGCAGCCCGTCTCTACTTTACAATGAGCAGTTCTTC. The full variable domain, completed using reference TRBV5-1 and TRBJ2-1, is KAGVTQTPRYLIKTRGQQVTLSCSPISGHRSVSWYQQTPGQGLQFLFEYFSETQRNKGNFPGRFSGRQFSNSRSEMNVSTLELGDSALYLCASSPSLLYNEQFFGPGTRLTVL.

Comments on this clonotype: The CDR3 does not end in the conserved phenylalanine or tryptophan, so this is likely a read error. This chain joins TRBV20-1 and TRBJ1-2; tentative D call: TRBD1 (5 bases). V lost 3 bases to trimming and J lost 4 bases, with 12 bases between them. Germline values: CDR1 DFQATT, CDR2 SNEGSKA (reference sequence). The CDR3 is made up of 13 amino acids. The CDR3 sequence is CSASGQGSYGYTL. The CDR3 DNA is TGCAGTGCTAGTGGTCAGGGTAGCTATGGCTACACCCTC.

This clonotype has just a few counts. V gene TRBV29-1 combines with J gene TRBJ2-2, with D maybe TRBD1 (6 bases). V was cut by 7 bases and J by 1 base, with 10 bases left in between. The germline gives CDR1 SQVTM, CDR2 ANQGSEA. CDR3 length: 13 residues. CDR3 residues: CSGSDRNTGELFF. CDR3 bases: TGCAGCGGCTCGGACAGGAACACCGGGGAGCTGTTTTTT.

A single count supports this clonotype. This chain uses TRBV9 with TRBJ1-6; 7 nucleotides agree with TRBD1. The V gene's germline CDR1 is SGDLS and CDR2 YYNGEE. The CDR3 contains 14 residues. Losses at the gene ends were 4 bases for V and 6 bases for J; bases not matched to a gene: 4. This chain's CDR3 is CASSRDSFNSPLHF. In nucleotides, the CDR3 is TGTGCCAGCAGCCGGGACAGTTTTAATTCACCCCTCCACTTT. Complete variable domain (other parts from reference TRBV9 and TRBJ1-6): DSGVTQTPKHLITATGQRVTLRCSPRSGDLSVYWYQQSLDQGLQFLIQYYNGEERAKGNILERFSAQQFPDLHSELNLSSLELGDSALYFCASSRDSFNSPLHFGNGTRLTVT.

A note on this clonotype: A much larger clone differs from this one at a single base, so this may be a read error. CDR3 coding DNA: TGCAGTGCTCCAGGGACCTTTGGGGCTGTAGCTTTCTTT. This gives the protein CSAPGTFGAVAFF. V is TRBV20-1 and J is TRBJ1-1; D is perhaps TRBD1 (5 bases). Germline V gene sequence: CDR1 DFQATT, CDR2 SNEGSKA (reference sequence). CDR3 size: 13 residues. V lost 5 bases and J lost 10, with 20 bases in between.

The chain uses TRBV4-2 and TRBJ2-2; possibly TRBD2 for D (7 bases). Per the germline V gene, CDR1 is LGHNA and CDR2 is YNFKEQ. The germline V and J ends were trimmed by 0 bases and 6 bases, with 11 bases remaining between them. The CDR3 totals 15 residues. CDR3 in DNA: TGTGCCAGCAGCCAAGATATAGGGGGGGCCGGGGAGCTGTTTTTT. It translates to CASSQDIGGAGELFF.

This clonotype was observed a single time. Sequence at one end of the junction differs from germline and may be a read error. V and J are TRBV4-2 and TRBJ2-1; no reliable D call. Germline V CDR1 and CDR2: LGHNA, YNFKEQ. The CDR3 contains 15 residues. CDR3 coding DNA: TGTGCCAGCAGCCAAGAGCTAGTACGTTCCAATGAGCAGCTCTTC. It is translated as CASSQELVRSNEQLF.

This clonotype was seen many times. The genes are TRBV7-8 and TRBJ2-3, with TRBD1 matching 7 bases. The V gene end was trimmed by 5 bases and the J gene end by 5 bases; junction bases not matched to a gene: 4. Germline lookup yields CDR1 SGHVS and CDR2 FQNEAQ. This CDR3 spans 13 amino acids. The chain's CDR3 is CASSRTGLDTQYF. The CDR3 DNA follows: TGTGCCAGCAGCCGGACAGGATTAGATACGCAGTATTTT.

This clonotype was observed at least ten times. This chain connects TRBV5-1 to TRBJ2-1, with 8 bases identical to TRBD1. Per the germline V gene, CDR1 is SGHRS and CDR2 is YFSETQ. The CDR3 loop spans 15 amino acids. Trimming at V came to 2 bases and at J to 2 bases, leaving 3 bases not matched to a gene. The CDR3 nucleotides are TGCGCCAGCAGCTTTGGGGACAGGACCTACAATGAGCAGTTCTTC. Protein product: CASSFGDRTYNEQFF.

This clonotype was found a few times. The V and J genes are TRBV10-3 and TRBJ1-1, with no clear D. Trimming cost V 0 bases and J 7 bases, with 9 bases left between them. The CDR3 runs to 13 residues. Germline V gene lookup returns CDR1 ENHRY and CDR2 SYGVKD. The CDR3 is CAISESRADEAFF. Written as DNA, the CDR3 is TGTGCCATCAGTGAGTCGAGGGCGGATGAAGCTTTCTTT.

This clonotype appeared a few times. The chain couples TRBV4-1 to TRBJ1-2; TRBD1 matches at 8 bases. V gave up 0 bases and J gave up 7 bases; unmatched junction bases: 10. Germline CDR1 is MGHRA and CDR2 is YSYEKL. This CDR3 spans 16 amino acids. The CDR3 DNA reads as TGCGCCAGCAGCCAAGATCCGCAGGGGGCCAATAGTGGCTACACCTTC. This encodes CASSQDPQGANSGYTF.

V is TRBV4-2 and J is TRBJ2-1, with 11 bases lining up with TRBD2. The CDR3 consists of 18 residues. Germline V gives CDR1 LGHNA, CDR2 YNFKEQ. V shed 4 bases and J 3 bases; nucleotides not matched to a gene: 11. The CDR3 spells CASSPRGILAGGYNEQFF. The DNA of the CDR3 is TGTGCCAGCAGCCCCCGGGGTATCCTAGCGGGGGGCTACAATGAGCAGTTCTTC.

The sample holds many counts of this clonotype. The chain employs TRBV15 and TRBJ2-7; D tentatively fits TRBD1 or TRBD2 (6 bases each). V was cut by 2 bases and J by 7 bases, with 12 bases left in between. The CDR3 is 13 amino acids. The germline gives CDR1 LNHNV, CDR2 YYDKDF (reference sequence). This CDR3 reads CATSRLGGNEQYF. CDR3 in DNA: TGTGCCACCAGCAGACTAGGGGGGAATGAGCAGTACTTC.

This clonotype has just a few counts. The chain combines TRBV7-9 with TRBJ2-1; TRBD2 matches 13 bases. The CDR3 is 13 residues long. V trimming: 1 base; J trimming: 15 bases; junction bases outside the gene matches: 3. Germline assignment: CDR1 SEHNR and CDR2 FQNEAQ (reference sequence). The CDR3 sequence is CASSLGTSGRRFF. DNA for the CDR3: TGTGCCAGCAGCTTAGGGACTAGCGGGAGAAGGTTCTTC. Based on the CDR3 plus reference TRBV7-9 and TRBJ2-1, the full variable domain is DTGVSQNPRHKITKRGQNVTFRCDPISEHNRLYWYRQTLGQGPEFLTYFQNEAQLEKSRLLSDRFSAERPKGSFSTLEIQRTEQGDSAMYLCASSLGTSGRRFFGPGTRLTVL.

This clonotype was seen a few times. This chain links TRBV4-2 with TRBJ1-5; D call uncertain. CDR3 size: 15 residues. Germline V gene sequence: CDR1 LGHNA, CDR2 YNFKEQ. The V and J ends lost 4 bases and 1 base respectively, with 11 bases between them. The CDR3 coding sequence is TGTGCCAGCAGCCCCAATTTTAGAAGCAATCAGCCCCAGCATTTT. This codes for CASSPNFRSNQPQHF.

This chain uses TRBV5-6 with TRBJ2-3; 7 bases line up with TRBD2. CDR1 and CDR2 (germline): SGHDT, YYEEEE. The CDR3 sequence is 17 residues long. With 5 bases clipped from V and 3 bases from J, the junction kept 15 bases outside the gene matches. The chain's CDR3 is CASRTRERGRFTDTQYF. DNA of the CDR3: TGTGCCAGCAGGACGCGGGAGAGGGGCAGGTTTACAGATACGCAGTATTTT.

This clonotype was seen repeatedly, ten times or more. The chain uses TRBV6-1 and TRBJ2-2; 7 bases line up with TRBD1. Trimming at V came to 6 bases and at J to 6 bases, leaving 4 bases not matched to a gene. The CDR3 runs to 13 residues. Germline V gene data show CDR1 as MNHNS and CDR2 as SASEGT. The CDR3 sequence is CASRATGPGELFF. For the CDR3, the DNA is TGTGCCAGCAGGGCGACAGGGCCCGGGGAGCTGTTTTTT.

This clonotype was counted between two and nine times. The chain joins TRBV6-1 to TRBJ2-4, with TRBD1 as a possible D gene (7 bases). The V end was cut by 3 bases, the J end by 0 bases, with 21 bases between. Germline V gene sequence: CDR1 MNHNS, CDR2 SASEGT. This CDR3 is built from 19 residues. For the CDR3, the DNA is TGTGCCAGCAGTGACCATCTAGCAGGGGGGCCTCTAGCCAAAAACATTCAGTACTTC. Translating it yields CASSDHLAGGPLAKNIQYF.

There are many counts of this clonotype. The rearrangement links TRBV4-1 to TRBJ1-5; tentatively, D is TRBD1 (6 bases). V lost 1 base, J lost 0 bases, and 10 bases lay in between. Germline V gene lookup returns CDR1 MGHRA and CDR2 YSYEKL. This CDR3 has 16 amino acids. Here the CDR3 reads CASSQVQGYSNQPQHF. The CDR3 nucleotides read TGCGCCAGCAGCCAAGTCCAGGGGTATAGCAATCAGCCCCAGCATTTT.

This clonotype is judged medium-sized. The chain recombines TRBV3-1 with TRBJ2-1, with D unresolved. The V end was cut by 2 bases, the J end by 2 bases, with 10 bases between. Germline CDR1 is LGHDT and CDR2 is YNNKEL (reference sequence). The CDR3 covers 15 residues. The CDR3 DNA reads as TGTGCCAGCAGCCAATATAACGGTCCCTACAATGAGCAGTTCTTC. This encodes CASSQYNGPYNEQFF.

This clonotype showed up just a few times. This chain uses TRBV2 with TRBJ2-1; no reliable D call. The germline CDR1 and CDR2 sequences are SNHLY and FYNNEI. This CDR3 comprises 13 residues. V was trimmed by 7 bases and J by 8 bases, leaving 15 bases between them. The CDR3, as DNA: TGTGCCAGCAACGGTTTCTTGGGGTATGAGCAGTTCTTC. It specifies CASNGFLGYEQFF.

The V gene is TRBV4-1, the J gene TRBJ2-4; 8 bases line up with TRBD2. CDR3 length equals 15 residues. Germline V gene data show CDR1 as MGHRA and CDR2 as YSYEKL. J was trimmed by 11 bases and V by 0 bases; bases with no gene match: 9. In DNA, the CDR3 is TGCGCCAGCAGCCAAGATTTGGCGGGAGGTATCGTTCAGTACTTC. This gives the protein CASSQDLAGGIVQYF.

This clonotype was seen more than once but under ten times. The chain couples TRBV28 to TRBJ1-1, with D possibly TRBD1 on 5 matching bases. Trimming stripped 8 bases from V and 1 base from J, with 11 bases between. This CDR3 is built from 13 residues. Per the germline V gene, CDR1 is MDHEN and CDR2 is SYDVKM. CDR3 sequence reads: CASEGWPNTEAFF. The CDR3 DNA follows: TGTGCCAGCGAGGGGTGGCCGAACACTGAAGCTTTCTTT.

This clonotype was observed at least ten times. This sequence joins TRBV9 and TRBJ2-2, with 11 positions matching TRBD2. Per germline, CDR1 SGDLS and CDR2 YYNGEE. V dropped 3 bases and J dropped 2; count of bases not matched to a gene: 3. The CDR3 loop spans 16 amino acids. The CDR3 region has the DNA TGTGCCAGCAGCGGGGGACTAGCGGTTAACACCGGGGAGCTGTTTTTT. As protein: CASSGGLAVNTGELFF.

The J gene is TRBJ1-1, the V gene TRBV27; possibly TRBD1 for D (5 bases). The germline gives CDR1 MNHEY, CDR2 SMNVEV (reference sequence). V dropped 7 bases and J dropped 0 bases, with 12 bases sitting between them. This CDR3 has 14 residues. CDR3 DNA sequence: TGTGCCAGCATTGGGGGACTCATGAACACTGAAGCTTTCTTT. As protein: CASIGGLMNTEAFF.

This clonotype appeared a few times. The rearrangement links TRBV4-2 to TRBJ1-1; 7 nucleotides agree with TRBD1. With 3 bases clipped from V and 3 bases from J, the junction kept 10 bases outside the gene matches. The CDR3 has 16 amino acids. Germline CDR1 is LGHNA and CDR2 is YNFKEQ. CDR3: CASSHPRGGVDTEAFF. The CDR3 coding sequence is TGTGCCAGCAGCCACCCCAGGGGGGGCGTTGACACTGAAGCTTTCTTT.